This T cell receptor (beta chain) originates from a study of regulatory T cells in long-lasting Graves disease. For TCR beta, libraries came from iRepertoire HTBI primers and Arm-PCR of CDR3 regions. One entry per CDR3 protein results from TCRdb running MiXCR on the multiplex PCR reads. The sample holds 400,000 to 500,000 distinct CDR3 sequences, 20% to 25% seen once. General study results and limits: Accuracy may have suffered from the small sample size.

Time point denoted: persistent/refractory GD, antithyroid drugs over 5 years with positive TRAb. TCR sequences were obtained from RNA taken from PBMCs. The patients included were those that came from an endocrinology department in Xi'an, China. This clonotype has more than one count but fewer than ten. As yet, its antigen is unknown. This clonotype was obtained from a female donor with Graves disease. Specimen: peripheral blood mononuclear cells (PBMCs), collected when the disease was refractory, from a patient treated with antithyroid drugs.

CDR3 loop: CASSYYRGQSPLHF. CDR3 coding DNA: TGTGCCAGCAGTTATTACAGGGGGCAGTCACCCCTCCACTTT. The rearrangement links TRBV27 to TRBJ1-6, with 9 bases fitting TRBD1. This CDR3 contains 14 residues. V trimming: 4 bases; J trimming: 10 bases; junction bases outside the gene matches: 5. CDR1 is MNHEY, CDR2 SMNVEV, per germline (reference sequence).